This T cell receptor beta chain was identified during a study of T cells expressing NK-cell markers. Study-level background: Beta-chain profiling covered CD3+CD56+NKG2C+, CD3+CD56+NKG2C- and CD3+CD56-NKG2C+ sorted subsets. There were seven HCMV-seropositive donors and one seronegative donor among the eight sequenced.

TCRdb re-called the 5' RACE reads; every CDR3 protein appears as one record, without DNA. Here the sample table reports under 200,000 distinct CDR3 sequences. In germline, CDR1 is SEHNR, CDR2 FQNEAQ (reference sequence). This CDR3 is 14 amino acids long. A word on this clonotype: As yet, its antigen is unknown.

Study-wide points: Certain NKG2C+ T cell clones were expanded, and their HCMV specificity remained unclear. The study found dominant NKG2C+ clonotypes at roughly 1.0-7.5% of CD8+ T cells in 5 or 6 donors.

Sequencing was performed on blood T cells: a sorted CD56 or NKG2C T cell subset, CD4+ or CD8+ T cells, or bulk PBMC T cells (not recorded which). The chain uses TRBV7-9 and TRBJ2-7; TCRdb picks TRBD2, but there is no DNA to check that call. This TCR derives from a woman aged 18-70 years in good health. This CDR3 reads CASSSGTRNYEQYF.